This note documents a single TCR beta chain sequence. Germline V gene sequence: CDR1 DFQATT, CDR2 SNEGSKA (reference sequence). V was trimmed by 0 bases and J by 7 bases, leaving 7 bases between them. The CDR3 consists of 12 residues. Using its own MiXCR run on the RT-PCR reads, TCRdb lists one record per CDR3 protein. The sample lists about 680,000 distinct CDR3 sequences, 11% to 15% occurring once. The chain carries TRBV20-1 and TRBJ1-3; no definite D call. What was sequenced was memory CD4+ T cells from blood. The clonotype comes from a female donor in good health, serving as a healthy control. The CDR3: CSARDVSNTIYF. CDR3 sequence (DNA): TGCAGTGCTAGAGATGTCTCGAACACCATATATTTT.